Below, 14 T cell receptor beta chains from the same sample are listed, as sequenced in a study of T cells in Graves' hyperthyroidism and ophthalmopathy. The source material, RNA transcripts, was used to amplify TCR beta CDR3 regions. First-round RT-PCR with HTBI primers amplified the TCR CDR3 region. Each CDR3 protein is one row after TCRdb ran MiXCR on the multiplex PCR reads. Here the sample spans about 130,000 distinct CDR3 sequences, over 20% being singletons. Sequenced: blood. These receptor sequences come from a woman between 50 and 59 years old with Graves' hyperthyroidism that later progressed to Graves' ophthalmopathy.

This clonotype was seen many times. V is TRBV27 and J is TRBJ2-5; either TRBD1 or TRBD2 may supply D (5 bases each). CDR1 is MNHEY and CDR2 is SMNVEV in the germline V gene (reference sequence). This CDR3 contains 15 residues. Trimming left V 2 bases short and J 3 bases short, with 13 bases between. The chain's CDR3 is CASSLLPGTEETQYF. CDR3 DNA: TGTGCCAGCAGTTTACTGCCGGGGACCGAAGAGACCCAGTACTTC.

The gene calls are TRBV19 and TRBJ2-1; D unclear. This CDR3 spans 15 amino acids. Looked up from germline, CDR1 is LNHDA and CDR2 is SQIVND (reference sequence). Trimming pared 3 bases from V and 0 bases from J, leaving 9 bases between. In nucleotides, the CDR3 is TGTGCCAGTAGTATCCGCCATAGCTCCTACAATGAGCAGTTCTTC. This sequence encodes CASSIRHSSYNEQFF. The variable domain in full, with the rest retrieved from reference TRBV19 and TRBJ2-1, is DGGITQSPKYLFRKEGQNVTLSCEQNLNHDAMYWYRQDPGQGLRLIYYSQIVNDFQKGDIAEGYSVSREKKESFPLTVTSAQKNPTAFYLCASSIRHSSYNEQFFGPGTRLTVL.

This rearrangement joins TRBV12-3 or TRBV12-4 to TRBJ1-1, with D perhaps TRBD1 (5 bases). CDR3 length: 13 residues. The V gene lost 8 bases and the J gene lost 1 base, with 11 bases spanning the gap. The CDR3 coding sequence is TGTGCCAGCCACAGTGGGGCGAACACTGAAGCTTTCTTT. It yields the protein CASHSGANTEAFF.

The chain employs TRBV5-1 and TRBJ2-1, with D perhaps being TRBD1 or TRBD2 (8 bases each). This CDR3 has 15 amino acids. V shed 4 bases and J shed 6 bases, with 17 bases lying between them. Germline V gives CDR1 SGHRS, CDR2 YFSETQ. The CDR3 loop reads CASSPRQGTSNEQFF. The CDR3 DNA reads as TGCGCCAGCAGCCCCAGACAGGGGACTAGCAATGAGCAGTTCTTC.

This clonotype was seen at least ten times. This chain links TRBV10-3 with TRBJ2-5, with 9 bases aligning to TRBD1. The CDR3 consists of 14 residues. Losses at the gene ends were 7 bases for V and 5 bases for J; bases not matched to a gene: 8. Germline CDR1 ENHRY, CDR2 SYGVKD. The CDR3, as DNA: TGTGCCATCAAGCCGGGACAGGGATCGGAGACCCAGTACTTC. Translation: CAIKPGQGSETQYF.

The chain is built from TRBV3-1 and TRBJ2-2; D gene unclear. The CDR3 consists of 14 residues. Per the germline V gene, CDR1 is LGHDT and CDR2 is YNNKEL (reference sequence). V was cut by 4 bases and J by 4 bases, with 10 bases left in between. CDR3 loop: CASSRTVLTGELFF. In nucleotides, the CDR3 is TGTGCCAGCAGCCGGACCGTTCTCACCGGGGAGCTGTTTTTT.

J is TRBJ2-1 and V is TRBV7-3, with 8 bases identical to TRBD2. V shed 6 bases and J 6 bases; nucleotides not matched to a gene: 13. CDR3 size: 16 residues. CDR1 and CDR2 (germline): SGHTA, FQGTGA. The CDR3, as DNA: TGTGCCAGCAGTCCGATAGCGGGAAGAGGCCTCAATGAGCAGTTCTTC. Protein: CASSPIAGRGLNEQFF.

This clonotype has a count of ten or more. The CDR3 region is CASSLGSGGYNEQFF. CDR3 sequence (DNA): TGTGCCAGCAGCTTAGGAAGCGGGGGGTACAATGAGCAGTTCTTC. The chain joins TRBV7-2 to TRBJ2-1, with 9 bases aligning to TRBD2. The V and J ends lost 1 base and 4 bases, in that order; junction bases with no gene match: 2. Germline CDR1 and CDR2: SGHTA and FQGNSA. The CDR3 is 15 residues long.

The chain links TRBV5-4 to TRBJ2-1; TRBD1 is a possible D gene (5 bases). Germline V lookup: CDR1 SGHNT, CDR2 YYREEE (reference sequence). Trimming took off 4 bases at V and 5 bases at J, with 10 bases between the two ends. The CDR3 has 13 amino acids. Written as DNA, the CDR3 is TGTGCCAGCAGCCCCAGCAGGGACAATGAGCAGTTCTTC. Amino acid sequence: CASSPSRDNEQFF.

This chain links TRBV20-1 with TRBJ2-7, with D hard to call. Germline values: CDR1 DFQATT, CDR2 SNEGSKA (reference sequence). The CDR3 has 15 amino acids. Trimming shortened V by 0 bases and J by 0 bases, and 12 bases separated the two germline ends. The CDR3 nucleotides read TGCAGTGCTAGAGAGATTAGGAAGAGCTCCTACGAGCAGTACTTC. This gives the protein CSAREIRKSSYEQYF.

At least ten counts were recorded for this clonotype. The rearrangement joins TRBV20-1 to TRBJ1-6; D remains ambiguous. Per the germline V gene, CDR1 is DFQATT and CDR2 is SNEGSKA (reference sequence). This CDR3 spans 17 amino acids. V was cut by 0 bases and J by 4 bases, with 16 bases left in between. CDR3 in DNA: TGCAGTGCTAGAGATGGCAGCGGGAAGTTTTATAATTCACCCCTCCACTTT. The encoded protein is CSARDGSGKFYNSPLHF.

This clonotype was seen many times. The CDR3 bases are TGTGCCTGGTCGGTTAGCGGGAACTTAGATACGCAGTATTTT. It codes for CAWSVSGNLDTQYF. V is TRBV30 and J is TRBJ2-3; 8 bases are shared with TRBD2. V gave up 5 bases and J gave up 5 bases; unmatched junction bases: 9. The CDR3 extends over 14 amino acids. The germline CDR1 and CDR2 sequences are GTSNPN and SVGIG (reference sequence).

This chain uses TRBV28 with TRBJ2-2; TRBD2 is a possible D gene (6 bases). There are 15 residues in the CDR3. V was pared by 7 bases and J by 7 bases, with 19 bases between. Germline V CDR1 and CDR2: MDHEN, SYDVKM. This chain's CDR3 is CASNRDWPRVGELFF. CDR3 nucleotide sequence: TGTGCCAGCAACCGGGACTGGCCAAGGGTCGGGGAGCTGTTTTTT.

This clonotype was seen at least ten times. The rearrangement links TRBV20-1 to TRBJ1-1, with D possibly being TRBD1 (6 bases). CDR1 is DFQATT and CDR2 is SNEGSKA in the germline V gene (reference sequence). V was pared by 0 bases and J by 4 bases, with 18 bases between. The CDR3 consists of 16 residues. The CDR3 loop is CSARDPVDSRVTEAFF. The DNA for the CDR3 is TGCAGTGCTAGAGATCCTGTGGACAGCAGAGTCACTGAAGCTTTCTTT.